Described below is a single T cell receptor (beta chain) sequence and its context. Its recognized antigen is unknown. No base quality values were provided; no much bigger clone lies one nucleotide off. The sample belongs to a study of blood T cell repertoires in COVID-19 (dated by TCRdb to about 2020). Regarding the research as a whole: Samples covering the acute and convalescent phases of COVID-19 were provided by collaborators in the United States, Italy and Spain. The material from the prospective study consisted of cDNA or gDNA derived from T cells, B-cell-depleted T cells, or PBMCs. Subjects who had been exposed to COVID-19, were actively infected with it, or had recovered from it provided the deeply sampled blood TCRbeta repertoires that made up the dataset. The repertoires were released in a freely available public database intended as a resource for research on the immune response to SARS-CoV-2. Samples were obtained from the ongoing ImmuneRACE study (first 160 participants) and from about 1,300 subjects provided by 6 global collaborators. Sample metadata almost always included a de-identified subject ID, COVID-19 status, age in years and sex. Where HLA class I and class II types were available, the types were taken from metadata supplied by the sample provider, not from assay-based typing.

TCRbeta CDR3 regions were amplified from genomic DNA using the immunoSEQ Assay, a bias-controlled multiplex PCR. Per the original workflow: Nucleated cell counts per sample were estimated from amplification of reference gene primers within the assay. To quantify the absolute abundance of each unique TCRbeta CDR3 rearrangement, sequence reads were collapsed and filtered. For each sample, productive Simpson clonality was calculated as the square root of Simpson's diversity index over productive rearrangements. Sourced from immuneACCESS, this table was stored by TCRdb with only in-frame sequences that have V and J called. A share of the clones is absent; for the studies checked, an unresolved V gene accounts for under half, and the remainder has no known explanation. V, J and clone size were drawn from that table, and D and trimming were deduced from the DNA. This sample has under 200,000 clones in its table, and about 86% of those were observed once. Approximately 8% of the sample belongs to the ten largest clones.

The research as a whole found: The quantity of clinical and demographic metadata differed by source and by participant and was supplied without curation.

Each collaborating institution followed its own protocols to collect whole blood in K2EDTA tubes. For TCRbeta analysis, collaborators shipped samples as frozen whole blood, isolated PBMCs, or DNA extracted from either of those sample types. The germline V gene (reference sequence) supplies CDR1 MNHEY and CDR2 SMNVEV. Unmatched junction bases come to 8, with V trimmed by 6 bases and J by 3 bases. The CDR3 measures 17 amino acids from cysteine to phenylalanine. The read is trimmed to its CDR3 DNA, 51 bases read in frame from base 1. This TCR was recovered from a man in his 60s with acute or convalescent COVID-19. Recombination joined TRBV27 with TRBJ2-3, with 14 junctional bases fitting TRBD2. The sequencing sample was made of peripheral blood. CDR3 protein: CASRNQGLAGVTDTQYF. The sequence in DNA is TGTGCCAGCAGAAACCAGGGACTAGCGGGAGTTACAGATACGCAGTATTTT.